What follows describes a single T cell receptor beta chain. The sample comes from a study of blood T cell repertoires in COVID-19. J was trimmed by 1 base and V by 5 bases; bases with no gene match: 1. The CDR3 sequence is 13 residues long. The germline V gene has CDR1 MGHRA and CDR2 YSYEKL. The data were produced by immunoSEQ multiplex PCR, yet TCRdb's version contains in-frame clones alone and is incomplete. Of about 120,000 clones listed, roughly 80% are singletons. This chain uses TRBV4-1 with TRBJ2-5; TRBD1 aligns across 7 bases. The sample taken for sequencing was peripheral blood. This sequence was found in a human donor in a cohort sampled during active COVID-19. This chain's CDR3 is CASSRGPQETQYF. The CDR3 DNA reads as TGCGCCAGCAGCAGGGGGCCCCAAGAGACCCAGTACTTC.